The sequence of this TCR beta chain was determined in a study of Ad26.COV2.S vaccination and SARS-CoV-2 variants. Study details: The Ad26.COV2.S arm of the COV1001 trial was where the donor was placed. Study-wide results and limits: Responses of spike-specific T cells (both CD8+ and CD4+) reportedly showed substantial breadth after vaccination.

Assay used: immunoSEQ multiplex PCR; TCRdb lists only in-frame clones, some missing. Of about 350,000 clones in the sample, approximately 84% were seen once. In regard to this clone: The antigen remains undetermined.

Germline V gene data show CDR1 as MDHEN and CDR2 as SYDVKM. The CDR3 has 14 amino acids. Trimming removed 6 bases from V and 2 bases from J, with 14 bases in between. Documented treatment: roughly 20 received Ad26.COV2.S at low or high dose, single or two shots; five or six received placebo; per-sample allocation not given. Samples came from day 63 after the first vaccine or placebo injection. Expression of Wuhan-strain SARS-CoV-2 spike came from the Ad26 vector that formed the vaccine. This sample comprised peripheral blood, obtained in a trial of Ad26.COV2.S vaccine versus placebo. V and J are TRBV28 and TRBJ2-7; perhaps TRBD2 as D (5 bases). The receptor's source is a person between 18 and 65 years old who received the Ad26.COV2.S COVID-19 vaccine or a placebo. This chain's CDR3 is CASRGRTVPYEQYF. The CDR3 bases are TGTGCCAGCAGGGGTAGGACTGTACCCTACGAGCAGTACTTC.